This T cell receptor (beta chain) was captured in a study of shared T cell receptors in the human thymus (dated by TCRdb to the early 2020s). In the study overall: The study examined how self-reactive, shared T-cell receptor alpha chains are generated in the human thymus.

In the germline V gene, CDR1 corresponds to LGHNA and CDR2 to YSLEER. V lost 4 bases and J lost 0 bases, and the count of bases not matched to a germline gene is 8. The CDR3 sequence holds 16 residues, the cysteine and phenylalanine included. The entry retains the CDR3 DNA only, 48 bases that are in frame from base 1. Library preparation used the immunoSEQ multiplex PCR assay. TCRdb retrieved this table from immuneACCESS and kept in-frame rearrangements only. Not all clones are present; in checked studies, unresolved V genes account for under half, and no reason is known for the remainder. Recorded for this sample are more than 550,000 clones; 75% to 90% of them occurred a single time. 0.008% to 0.011% of the sample belongs to the ten largest clones. Comment on this clone: This clone's antigen is unknown. One base away there is no much larger clone; base qualities are not given.

Another study also made use of these data, one on human thymus T cells. According to the second study: Donors were immunologically healthy infants undergoing open corrective cardiac surgery for congenital heart defects in Finland. Thymus tissue was obtained as surgical resects removed during corrective cardiac surgery. Both the thymic and the peripheral blood repertoires appeared to show biased V and J gene segment usage. Highly overlapping thymic TCR repertoires among unrelated individuals were reported in the related research. The study characterized TCR alpha and beta repertoires from eight infant thymus samples and a few related peripheral blood samples. Donor ages ranged from about 6 to 244 days, and the cohort comprised five to seven male and a couple of female infants. Thymocytes were released mechanically from tissue and stored at -70 °C as pellets of 10-30 million cells. A QIAsymphony instrument was used to extract genomic DNA from the frozen cell pellets. TCRB and TCRAD loci were amplified from a standardized quantity of quality-controlled genomic DNA using the immunoSEQ multiplex PCR assay. The amplicons covered the V(D)J region and were long enough to include the CDR3 and to identify the V and J genes. The amplicons were sequenced on an Illumina platform via the commercial immunoSEQ service. Primer bias and sequencing errors were corrected using previously described methods, and TCRAD and TCRB definitions followed the IMGT database. The repertoires were analysed using immunoSEQ Analyzer 3.0 and VDJTools for basic statistics, V/J segment usage, diversity estimates, rarefaction and pairwise overlap. Diversity was estimated with Chao1, ChaoE, Efron-Thisted, Shannon and inverse Simpson indices, and also on datasets down-sampled to the smallest sample. Repertoire overlap used strict matching of CDR3 nucleotide sequence, V gene and J gene, with Jaccard-based multidimensional scaling clustering. On average, thymus samples gave 750,000 to 950,000 unique TCRB clonotypes, whereas blood samples gave roughly 84,000.

Material for sequencing was thymocytes. In this chain, TRBV4-3 is recombined with TRBJ1-1; TRBD1 fits 7 bases in the junction. The sequence was obtained from a girl less than two years old with a congenital heart defect. Donor details come from another sample of the same person, matched by shared clones. This receptor has the CDR3 CASSPAGQKMNTEAFF. The nucleotide sequence reads as follows: TGCGCCAGCAGCCCCGCGGGACAGAAAATGAACACTGAAGCTTTCTTT.